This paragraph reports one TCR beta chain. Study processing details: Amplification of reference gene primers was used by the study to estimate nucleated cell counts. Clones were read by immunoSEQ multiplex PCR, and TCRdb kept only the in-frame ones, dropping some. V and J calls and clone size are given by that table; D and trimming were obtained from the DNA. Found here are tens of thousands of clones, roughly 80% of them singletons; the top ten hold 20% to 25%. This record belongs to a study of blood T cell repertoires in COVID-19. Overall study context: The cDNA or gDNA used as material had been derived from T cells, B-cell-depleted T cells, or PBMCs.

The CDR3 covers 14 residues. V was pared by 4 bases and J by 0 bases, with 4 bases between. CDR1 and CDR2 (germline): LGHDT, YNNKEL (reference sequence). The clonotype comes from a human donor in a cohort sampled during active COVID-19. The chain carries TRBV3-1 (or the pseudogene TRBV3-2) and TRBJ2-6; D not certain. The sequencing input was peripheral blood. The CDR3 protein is CASSLYSGANVLTF. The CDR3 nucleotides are TGTGCCAGCAGCCTATACTCTGGGGCCAACGTCCTGACTTTC.